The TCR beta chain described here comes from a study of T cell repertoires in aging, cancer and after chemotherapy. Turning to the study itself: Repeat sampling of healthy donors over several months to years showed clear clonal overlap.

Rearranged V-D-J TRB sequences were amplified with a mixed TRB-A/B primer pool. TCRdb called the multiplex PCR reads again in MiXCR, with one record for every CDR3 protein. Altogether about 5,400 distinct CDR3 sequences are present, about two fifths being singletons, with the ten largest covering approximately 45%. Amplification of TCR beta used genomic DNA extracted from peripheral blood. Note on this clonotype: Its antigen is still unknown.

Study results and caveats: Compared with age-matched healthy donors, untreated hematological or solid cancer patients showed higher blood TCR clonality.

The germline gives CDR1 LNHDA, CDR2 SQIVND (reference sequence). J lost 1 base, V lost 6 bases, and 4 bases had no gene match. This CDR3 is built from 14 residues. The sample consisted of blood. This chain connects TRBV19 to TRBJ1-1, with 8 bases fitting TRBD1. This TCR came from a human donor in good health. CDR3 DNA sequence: TGTGCCAGTAGCGACAGGGGCGAGAACACTGAAGCTTTCTTT. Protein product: CASSDRGENTEAFF.